These T cell receptor beta chains were read from a single sample in a study of blood T cell repertoires in COVID-19. Sequenced by immunoSEQ multiplex PCR; TCRdb stores in-frame clones only, minus some. The sample shows about 270,000 clones, 70% to 90% of them seen only once. The sample was PBMCs or T cells enriched from blood (not recorded which). These receptors were obtained from a woman in her twenties or thirties with acute COVID-19. Each CDR3 is given with its conserved first and last residue. A D gene is named only where the DNA matches it firmly. Expanded clones get a size class; other rows say once, few or many, or leave the size out.

abundance	j_gene	v_gene	d_gene	CDR3aa	CDR3nt
NA	TRBJ1-1	TRBV19	NA	CASSTQGTEAFF	TGTGCCAGTAGTACTCAGGGGACTGAAGCTTTCTTT
NA	TRBJ2-3	TRBV7-2	NA	CASSWLGEVPDTQYF	TGTGCCAGCAGCTGGCTCGGGGAAGTACCAGATACGCAGTATTTT
NA	TRBJ2-7	TRBV4-1	TRBD1	CASSQATGGVPYEQYF	TGCGCCAGCAGCCAAGCGACAGGGGGCGTCCCCTACGAGCAGTACTTC
NA	TRBJ2-2	TRBV9	NA	CASRGEVNTGELFF	TGTGCCAGCAGGGGGGAGGTGAACACCGGGGAGCTGTTTTTT
NA	TRBJ2-1	TRBV19	NA	CASTQTTASYNEQFF	TGTGCCAGTACCCAAACGACAGCCTCCTACAATGAGCAGTTCTTC
NA	TRBJ1-2	TRBV28	TRBD1	CASRHRGPYGYTF	TGTGCCAGCCGACACAGGGGACCCTATGGCTACACCTTC
NA	TRBJ1-5	TRBV9	TRBD1	CASSVGQGPNQPQHF	TGTGCCAGCAGCGTAGGACAGGGACCCAATCAGCCCCAGCATTTT
NA	TRBJ1-1	TRBV18	NA	CASSPAEEAGAEAFF	TGTGCCAGCTCACCGGCGGAGGAGGCTGGAGCTGAAGCTTTCTTT
NA	TRBJ2-7	TRBV5-6	TRBD1	CASSQLQGARYEQYF	TGTGCCAGCAGCCAATTACAGGGGGCGCGCTACGAGCAGTACTTC
NA	TRBJ2-3	TRBV2	TRBD1	CASSRTGVTDTQYF	TGTGCCAGCAGCAGGACAGGGGTAACAGATACGCAGTATTTT
NA	TRBJ2-1	TRBV29-1	TRBD2	CSSEALAGVGEQFF	TGCAGCTCCGAGGCACTAGCGGGAGTTGGTGAGCAGTTCTTC
NA	TRBJ1-4	TRBV7-2	NA	CASSLDIIEKLFF	TGTGCCAGCAGCTTAGACATCATTGAAAAACTGTTTTTT
NA	TRBJ1-1	TRBV11-2	NA	CASSLTREGGGPEAFF	TGTGCCAGCAGCTTAACCCGGGAGGGGGGGGGTCCTGAAGCTTTCTTT
NA	TRBJ1-2	TRBV27	NA	CASSLSGGAGGYTF	TGTGCCAGCAGTTTATCTGGGGGCGCGGGTGGCTACACCTTC
NA	TRBJ2-3	TRBV12-3/TRBV12-4	NA	CASTTHRGDTQYF	TGTGCCAGCACCACCCACCGAGGTGATACGCAGTATTTT
NA	TRBJ2-1	TRBV29-1	TRBD2	CSASSGRSNNEQFF	TGCAGCGCTTCTAGCGGGAGGTCTAACAATGAGCAGTTCTTC
NA	TRBJ2-1	TRBV24-1	NA	CATSGPGLAGSPEEQFF	TGTGCCACCAGTGGTCCTGGATTAGCCGGATCCCCAGAAGAGCAGTTCTTC
NA	TRBJ2-1	TRBV4-2	NA	CASSQLQGNNEQFF	TGTGCCAGCAGCCAACTACAGGGTAACAATGAGCAGTTCTTC
few	TRBJ1-6	TRBV4-2	NA	CASSQAQGSPLHF	TGTGCCAGCAGCCAAGCACAGGGTTCACCCCTCCACTTT
NA	TRBJ2-1	TRBV10-3	NA	CAILSGSGNEQFF	TGTGCCATACTCTCCGGGAGTGGAAATGAGCAGTTCTTC
NA	TRBJ2-1	TRBV27	TRBD2	CASSKQGGSNEQFF	TGTGCCAGTAGCAAGCAGGGAGGGTCGAATGAGCAGTTCTTC
NA	TRBJ2-7	TRBV3-1/TRBV3-2	TRBD1	CASSQGGTGESYEQYF	TGTGCCAGCAGCCAAGGGGGGACAGGGGAGTCCTACGAGCAGTACTTC
NA	TRBJ1-6	TRBV7-8	TRBD1	CASSHDRVPYNSPLHF	TGTGCCAGCAGCCACGACAGGGTACCCTATAATTCACCCCTCCACTTT
NA	TRBJ1-2	TRBV9	NA	CASSVVPGEGYTF	TGTGCCAGCAGCGTAGTCCCAGGGGAGGGCTACACCTTC
NA	TRBJ1-5	TRBV7-9	NA	CASSLDNNQPQHF	TGTGCCAGCAGCTTGGACAACAATCAGCCCCAGCATTTT
NA	TRBJ1-2	TRBV2	NA	CASIRSDYGYTF	TGTGCCAGCATAAGATCGGACTATGGCTACACCTTC
once	TRBJ1-1	TRBV7-9	NA	CASSPVPREAFF	TGTGCCAGCAGTCCCGTCCCCCGTGAAGCTTTCTTT
NA	TRBJ2-1	TRBV24-1	NA	CATSDLLGEQFF	TGTGCCACCAGTGATTTACTAGGGGAGCAGTTCTTC
NA	TRBJ2-1	TRBV10-3	NA	CAISKPGTAEQFF	TGTGCCATCAGTAAACCGGGGACTGCCGAGCAGTTCTTC
NA	TRBJ2-1	TRBV7-2	NA	CASSSSGSPYNEQFF	TGTGCCAGCAGCTCCTCAGGGTCTCCGTACAATGAGCAGTTCTTC
NA	TRBJ2-7	TRBV5-4	NA	CASSLEQFGGPGEQYF	TGTGCCAGCAGCTTGGAACAATTCGGAGGGCCGGGCGAGCAGTACTTC
NA	TRBJ2-7	TRBV28	TRBD1	CASKTPGQGLYEQYF	TGTGCCAGCAAAACCCCGGGACAGGGACTTTACGAGCAGTACTTC
NA	TRBJ2-1	TRBV25-1	TRBD2	CASSVSPTGGNNNEQFF	TGTGCCAGCAGTGTCTCCCCTACGGGAGGGAACAACAATGAGCAGTTCTTC
NA	TRBJ2-5	TRBV6-5	NA	CASSYSVQPQETQYF	TGTGCCAGCAGTTACTCGGTACAGCCCCAAGAGACCCAGTACTTC
NA	TRBJ2-3	TRBV7-6	NA	CASSQRDWGTDTQYF	TGTGCCAGCAGCCAACGGGACTGGGGGACAGATACGCAGTATTTT
NA	TRBJ1-6	TRBV9	TRBD1	CASSEQDRVVNSPLHF	TGTGCCAGCAGCGAACAGGACAGGGTGGTAAATTCACCCCTCCACTTT
NA	TRBJ2-1	TRBV5-8	NA	CASSRRDTNEQFF	TGTGCCAGCAGCCGAAGGGACACCAATGAGCAGTTCTTC
NA	TRBJ1-5	TRBV5-1	NA	CASSPGVSNQPQHF	TGCGCCAGCAGCCCAGGGGTTAGCAATCAGCCCCAGCATTTT
NA	TRBJ1-2	TRBV27	TRBD1	CASSGTGAYGYTF	TGTGCCAGCAGTGGGACAGGGGCCTATGGCTACACCTTC
once	TRBJ1-4	TRBV5-1	NA	CASSLAEGVSEKLFF	TGCGCCAGCAGCTTGGCCGAGGGGGTTAGTGAAAAACTGTTTTTT
NA	TRBJ2-7	TRBV30	NA	CAWSKGGGYHEQYF	TGTGCCTGGAGTAAAGGAGGGGGCTACCACGAGCAGTACTTC
NA	TRBJ2-7	TRBV5-4	TRBD2	CASSPGTSPRYEQYF	TGTGCCAGCAGCCCCGGGACTAGTCCCCGCTACGAGCAGTACTTC
NA	TRBJ1-6	TRBV19	NA	CASSMGPSYNSPLHF	TGTGCCAGTAGTATGGGGCCTTCCTATAATTCACCCCTCCACTTT
NA	TRBJ2-7	TRBV3-1/TRBV3-2	TRBD1	CASSLRDSYYEQYF	TGTGCCAGCAGCCTCCGGGACAGCTACTACGAGCAGTACTTC
NA	TRBJ2-3	TRBV5-1	TRBD2	CASKTSGSITDTQYF	TGCGCCAGCAAAACTAGCGGGAGTATCACAGATACGCAGTATTTT
NA	TRBJ1-2	TRBV3-1/TRBV3-2	NA	CASSQDGGTGRTGYGYTF	TGTGCCAGCAGCCAAGATGGTGGAACAGGGCGTACGGGCTATGGCTACACCTTC
NA	TRBJ2-1	TRBV7-9	NA	CASSHGVLVNEQFF	TGTGCCAGCAGCCACGGGGTATTGGTAAATGAGCAGTTCTTC